The 14 T cell receptor beta chains below come from one sample, sequenced in a study of blood T cell repertoires in COVID-19. Measured with immunoSEQ multiplex PCR; TCRdb has only the in-frame clones, and not every one. The table lists about 270,000 clones, 80% to 90% of them singletons. The sample was PBMCs or T cells enriched from blood (not recorded which). Receptors originate from a man between 18 and 29 years old who had recovered from COVID-19.

The V gene is TRBV19, the J gene TRBJ1-1; D may be TRBD1 (6 bases). CDR3 length: 14 amino acids. Germline CDR1 and CDR2: LNHDA and SQIVND (reference sequence). The V and J ends lost 7 bases and 0 bases respectively, with 12 bases between them. The CDR3 nucleotides read TGTGCCAGTACCATTCAGGGGATGAACACTGAAGCTTTCTTT. Amino acid sequence: CASTIQGMNTEAFF.

The J gene is TRBJ1-6, the V gene TRBV15, with D unclear. Germline CDR1 reads LNHNV; CDR2 reads YYDKDF (reference sequence). V lost 1 base, J lost 4 bases, and 8 bases lay in between. The CDR3 loop spans 15 amino acids. The CDR3 nucleotides are TGTGCCACCAGCAGAGTAGAGGATTATAATTCACCCCTCCACTTT. This codes for CATSRVEDYNSPLHF.

The chain joins TRBV19 to TRBJ2-2; tentatively, D is TRBD1 (9 bases). There are 15 residues in the CDR3. Germline-derived CDR1 and CDR2 are LNHDA and SQIVND (reference sequence). With 6 bases removed from V and 8 bases from J, the gap between germline ends came to 19 bases. CDR3 sequence reads: CASSGLADRGGELFF. CDR3 nucleotides: TGTGCCAGTAGCGGACTAGCCGACAGGGGGGGGGAGCTGTTTTTT.

The chain uses TRBV11-2 and TRBJ1-2, with D possibly matching TRBD1 (5 bases). Germline assignment: CDR1 SGHAT and CDR2 FQNNGV. CDR3 size: 13 residues. The ends were cut back, 0 bases at V and 8 bases at J, with 10 bases in the middle. The CDR3 reads CASSLDRAGGYTF. The CDR3 nucleotides are TGTGCCAGCAGCTTAGATAGGGCAGGGGGCTACACCTTC.

V usage is TRBV21-1 and J usage is TRBJ1-1; TRBD1, the D gene given by the table, was not confirmed from the DNA. TRBV21-1 is annotated as a pseudogene. CDR3 length: 16 residues. The CDR3 sequence: CANTLNIQQCNTEAFF. The CDR3 region has the DNA TGTGCCAACACTCTTAACATACAGCAATGCAACACTGAAGCTTTCTTT.

This chain joins TRBV11-3 and TRBJ1-6, with D tentatively TRBD1 (5 bases). This CDR3 region has 15 residues. CDR1 is SGHNT, CDR2 YENEEA, per germline. V was clipped by 3 bases and J by 8 bases, with 14 bases between them. This CDR3 is CASSFQGRVDSPLHF. Written as DNA, the CDR3 is TGTGCCAGCAGCTTCCAGGGTCGAGTGGATTCACCCCTCCACTTT.

The chain joins TRBV9 to TRBJ2-3; 14 nucleotides agree with TRBD2. CDR1 is SGDLS and CDR2 is YYNGEE in the germline V gene. The CDR3 runs to 16 residues. The ends lost 4 bases at V and 6 bases at J; junction bases unmatched: 7. The CDR3 sequence: CASSPGTSGSGDTQYF. The CDR3 nucleotides read TGTGCCAGCAGCCCTGGGACTAGCGGGAGCGGGGATACGCAGTATTTT.

This chain uses TRBV5-1 with TRBJ1-2; D possibly corresponds to TRBD1 (6 bases). The ends were cut back, 1 base at V and 8 bases at J, with 15 bases in the middle. CDR3 length: 14 amino acids. Per germline, CDR1 SGHRS and CDR2 YFSETQ. CDR3 residues: CASSLIAGAIGYTF. The DNA of the CDR3 is TGCGCCAGCAGCTTGATTGCAGGGGCCATAGGCTACACCTTC.

This clone was seen a single time. A junction boundary mismatches the germline segment, possibly from a read error. V is TRBV6-4 and J is TRBJ1-5; D ambiguous. The germline gives CDR1 MRHNA, CDR2 SNTAGT. The CDR3 is 19 residues long. CDR3 region: CASSDSFGRRPLNLASPDF. The CDR3 nucleotides read TGTGCCAGCAGTGACTCATTTGGCAGGCGACCGCTCAACCTAGCCTCGCCGGATTTT.

V and J are TRBV19 and TRBJ2-5; 15 nucleotides match TRBD2. CDR3 length: 15 residues. The trim removed 5 bases at V and 2 bases at J, leaving 0 bases unmatched. Germline V gene lookup returns CDR1 LNHDA and CDR2 SQIVND (reference sequence). The CDR3 here is CASSGLAGGQETQYF. The CDR3, as DNA: TGTGCCAGTAGTGGACTAGCGGGAGGGCAAGAGACCCAGTACTTC.

The table lists this clone with a count of one. J is TRBJ2-5 and V is TRBV5-1; possibly TRBD2 for D (8 bases). CDR1 is SGHRS and CDR2 is YFSETQ in the germline V gene. This CDR3 region has 15 residues. The ends were cut back, 0 bases at V and 7 bases at J, with 16 bases in the middle. CDR3: CASSLVGRGQSTQYF. The CDR3 DNA is TGCGCCAGCAGCTTGGTCGGGAGGGGACAGTCGACCCAGTACTTC.

This clone showed up just once. The chain is built from TRBV7-2 and TRBJ1-2; D perhaps matches TRBD1 (5 bases). This CDR3 region has 18 residues. Trimming stripped 2 bases from V and 0 bases from J, with 19 bases between. Germline lookup yields CDR1 SGHTA and CDR2 FQGNSA. The CDR3 here is CASSLPEVGQGTNYGYTF. The DNA of the CDR3 is TGTGCCAGCAGCTTACCAGAAGTGGGCCAGGGTACTAACTATGGCTACACCTTC.

J is TRBJ1-2 and V is TRBV7-2; 8 bases are shared with TRBD1. V dropped 5 bases and J dropped 4; count of bases not matched to a gene: 6. Germline CDR1 and CDR2: SGHTA and FQGNSA. This CDR3 spans 14 amino acids. CDR3 amino acids: CASSQGQAIYGYTF. The CDR3 DNA reads TGTGCCAGCAGCCAGGGACAGGCGATCTATGGCTACACCTTC. The full variable domain, rest sourced from reference TRBV7-2 and TRBJ1-2, is GAGVSQSPSNKVTEKGKDVELRCDPISGHTALYWYRQSLGQGLEFLIYFQGNSAPDKSGLPSDRFSAERTGGSVSTLTIQRTQQEDSAVYLCASSQGQAIYGYTFGSGTRLTVV.

The chain is built from TRBV5-1 and TRBJ2-3; TRBD1 aligns across 10 bases. The CDR3 runs to 15 residues. Germline V gives CDR1 SGHRS, CDR2 YFSETQ. Trimming at V came to 3 bases and at J to 1 base, leaving 2 bases not matched to a gene. The CDR3 here is CASSSGQGGTDTQYF. CDR3 coding DNA: TGCGCCAGCAGCTCAGGACAGGGGGGCACAGATACGCAGTATTTT.